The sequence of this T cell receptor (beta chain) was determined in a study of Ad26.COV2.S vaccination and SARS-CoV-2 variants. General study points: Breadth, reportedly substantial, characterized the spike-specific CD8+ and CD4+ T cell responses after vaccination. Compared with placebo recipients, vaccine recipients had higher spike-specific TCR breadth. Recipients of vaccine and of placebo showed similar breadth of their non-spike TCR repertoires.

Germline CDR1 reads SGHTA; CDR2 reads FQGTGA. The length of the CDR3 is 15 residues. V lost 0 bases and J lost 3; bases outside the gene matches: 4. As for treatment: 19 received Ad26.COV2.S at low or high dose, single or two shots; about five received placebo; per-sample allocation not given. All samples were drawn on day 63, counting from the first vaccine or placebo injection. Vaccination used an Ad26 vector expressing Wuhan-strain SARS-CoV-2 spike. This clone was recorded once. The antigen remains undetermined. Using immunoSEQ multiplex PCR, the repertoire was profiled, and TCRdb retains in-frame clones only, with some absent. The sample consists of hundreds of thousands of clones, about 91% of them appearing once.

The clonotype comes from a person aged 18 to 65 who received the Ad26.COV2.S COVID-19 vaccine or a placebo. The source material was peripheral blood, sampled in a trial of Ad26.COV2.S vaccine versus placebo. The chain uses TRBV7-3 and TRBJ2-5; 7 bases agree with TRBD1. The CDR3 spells CASSLTSGTEETQYF. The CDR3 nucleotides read TGTGCCAGCAGCTTAACCTCCGGGACAGAAGAGACCCAGTACTTC.